These 28 T cell receptor beta chains were sequenced from one sample in a study of shared clonotypes between healthy human individuals. The assay was immunoSEQ multiplex PCR, and TCRdb's table has in-frame clones only and misses some. The sample records 550,000 to 600,000 clones, roughly 72% being singletons. The sample was PBMCs. The receptors derive from a middle-aged woman in good health. Some clones in this sample may be carry-over from other donors' samples.

This clone was detected only a few times. J is TRBJ2-7 and V is TRBV6-6; TRBD2 is a possible D gene (7 bases). Looked up from germline, CDR1 is MNHNY and CDR2 is SVGAGI (reference sequence). V was cut by 7 bases and J by 5 bases, with 21 bases left in between. The CDR3 is 15 amino acids. CDR3 sequence: CASTLNRGAGNEQYF. In nucleotides, the CDR3 is TGTGCCAGCACCTTGAACCGGGGGGCTGGGAACGAGCAGTACTTC.

V usage is TRBV6-5 and J usage is TRBJ1-1; TRBD1 is a possible D gene (5 bases). V was pared by 5 bases and J by 6 bases, with 19 bases between. CDR3 length: 15 amino acids. CDR1 and CDR2 (germline): MNHEY, SVGAGI. CDR3 protein: CASSRDGPLTSEAFF. CDR3 DNA: TGTGCCAGCAGTAGGGACGGCCCACTCACCTCTGAAGCTTTCTTT.

The V and J genes are TRBV4-2 and TRBJ2-5; weak D call: TRBD2 (6 bases). The CDR3 spans 15 residues. V was cut by 0 bases and J by 4 bases, with 12 bases left in between. Germline loops: CDR1 LGHNA, CDR2 YNFKEQ. The CDR3 DNA follows: TGTGCCAGCAGCCAAGATGGAGGGGCCATAGAGACCCAGTACTTC. Amino acids: CASSQDGGAIETQYF.

For the CDR3, the DNA is TGTGCCAGTCCCGGGACGTCCTACTCTGGAAACACCATATATTTT. As protein: CASPGTSYSGNTIYF. The chain uses TRBV9 and TRBJ1-3, with D possibly TRBD1 on 5 matching bases. Germline V lookup: CDR1 SGDLS, CDR2 YYNGEE. The CDR3 runs to 15 residues. V lost 8 bases and J lost 0, with 15 bases in between.

The V call is TRBV5-4, the J call TRBJ2-1; possible D gene TRBD2, 5 bases. This CDR3 contains 14 residues. V lost 1 base and J 13 bases, leaving 18 bases between the germline ends. Germline CDR1 and CDR2: SGHNT and YYREEE (reference sequence). CDR3 in amino acids: CASSLFGSVLSQFF. The CDR3 DNA follows: TGTGCCAGCAGCTTGTTTGGTAGCGTGCTCTCCCAGTTCTTC.

This rearrangement joins TRBV7-3 to TRBJ2-7; 9 nucleotides match TRBD1. J was trimmed by 5 bases and V by 2 bases; bases with no gene match: 1. CDR3 length equals 13 residues. CDR1 SGHTA and CDR2 FQGTGA come from the germline V gene. CDR3 sequence: CASSLDRGDEQYF. The DNA for the CDR3 is TGTGCCAGCAGCTTAGACAGGGGGGACGAGCAGTACTTC.

The CDR3: CASSPYQTYEQYF. CDR3 nucleotide sequence: TGTGCCAGCAGCCCTTACCAAACCTACGAGCAGTACTTC. V and J are TRBV5-6 and TRBJ2-7; no definite D call. This CDR3 has 13 amino acids. The germline V gene has CDR1 SGHDT and CDR2 YYEEEE. V lost 4 bases and J 2 bases, leaving 10 bases between the germline ends.

The chain joins TRBV28 to TRBJ1-1; D is ambiguous. The CDR3 extends over 13 amino acids. Germline CDR1 reads MDHEN; CDR2 reads SYDVKM. Trimming took off 7 bases at V and 4 bases at J, with 13 bases between the two ends. Here the CDR3 reads CASMERASTEAFF. Here the CDR3 DNA reads TGTGCCAGCATGGAGAGAGCTAGCACTGAAGCTTTCTTT.

J is TRBJ2-7 and V is TRBV7-8; TRBD1 or TRBD2 may be the D gene (8 bases each). CDR1 and CDR2 from the germline V gene are SGHVS and FQNEAQ. V shed 4 bases and J shed 3 bases, with 19 bases lying between them. The CDR3 length is 16 residues. CDR3 loop: CASSSGGGQVFYEQYF. CDR3 in DNA: TGTGCCAGCAGCTCCGGGGGGGGACAGGTGTTCTACGAGCAGTACTTC.

This clone appeared a few times. The J gene is TRBJ2-2, the V gene TRBV9; D is perhaps TRBD2 (6 bases). Germline CDR1 is SGDLS and CDR2 is YYNGEE. Trimming pared 6 bases from V and 6 bases from J, leaving 15 bases between. This CDR3 contains 14 residues. CDR3 in amino acids: CASTSGRTPGELFF. CDR3 in DNA: TGTGCCAGCACGTCGGGGAGGACCCCCGGGGAGCTGTTTTTT.

The chain joins TRBV5-1 to TRBJ2-5, with D tentatively TRBD1 (6 bases). CDR1 and CDR2 from the germline V gene are SGHRS and YFSETQ. The CDR3 loop spans 12 amino acids. Trimming removed 4 bases at V and 4 bases at J, with 8 bases between. The CDR3 loop is CASSMTGETQYF. The CDR3 region has the DNA TGCGCCAGCAGCATGACAGGAGAGACCCAGTACTTC.

The chain is built from TRBV11-2 and TRBJ2-1, with TRBD2 matching over 11 bases. From germline, CDR1 is SGHAT and CDR2 FQNNGV. V dropped 5 bases and J dropped 5; count of bases not matched to a gene: 11. There are 17 residues in the CDR3. CDR3 sequence: CASSPLEGLAVNNEQFF. The CDR3 nucleotides read TGTGCCAGCAGCCCCCTGGAGGGACTAGCGGTCAACAATGAGCAGTTCTTC.

The rearrangement joins TRBV4-3 to TRBJ2-5; weak D call: TRBD2 (5 bases). This CDR3 comprises 15 residues. Germline V lookup: CDR1 LGHNA, CDR2 YSLEER. Deletions cut 3 bases from V and 3 bases from J, with 14 bases between. The CDR3 region is CASSQDWSDKETQYF. CDR3 DNA sequence: TGCGCCAGCAGCCAGGACTGGAGTGACAAAGAGACCCAGTACTTC.

Many counts were recorded for this clone. V gene TRBV7-8 combines with J gene TRBJ2-2; 9 bases match TRBD2. The CDR3 totals 16 residues. Germline CDR1 is SGHVS and CDR2 is FQNEAQ. V was clipped by 5 bases and J by 0 bases; unmatched bases: 4. The CDR3 spells CASSKTSGSNTGELFF. CDR3 nucleotide sequence: TGTGCCAGCAGCAAAACTAGCGGGTCGAACACCGGGGAGCTGTTTTTT.

In DNA form, the CDR3 reads TGCGCCAGCAGCTACCCGAACGTCATTAGCGGGGAAAGCTCCTACAATGAGCAGTTCTTC. Translated, it gives CASSYPNVISGESSYNEQFF. V gene TRBV5-1 combines with J gene TRBJ2-1, with 8 positions matching TRBD2. J gave up 0 bases and V 3 bases, and 17 bases lay outside the gene matches. Germline CDR1 SGHRS, CDR2 YFSETQ. This CDR3 is 20 amino acids long.

The chain employs TRBV6-5 and TRBJ1-5; D is ambiguous. In germline, CDR1 is MNHEY, CDR2 SVGAGI. The length of the CDR3 is 12 residues. Trimming removed 4 bases at V and 7 bases at J, with 8 bases between. CDR3 region: CASSSPGQPQHF. The CDR3 DNA sequence: TGTGCCAGCAGTTCGCCCGGGCAGCCCCAGCATTTT.

This sequence joins TRBV5-1 and TRBJ2-7; D ambiguous. Trimming took 0 bases from V and 2 from J, leaving 9 bases between them. Germline-derived CDR1 and CDR2 are SGHRS and YFSETQ. This CDR3 spans 14 amino acids. The CDR3 loop is CASSLEDAAYEQYF. CDR3 nucleotides: TGCGCCAGCAGCTTGGAGGATGCAGCCTACGAGCAGTACTTC.

The CDR3: CASSQTFGSRVGRAQETQYF. Here the CDR3 DNA reads TGCGCCAGCAGCCAAACCTTTGGGAGCAGGGTAGGGAGGGCTCAAGAGACCCAGTACTTC. This chain joins TRBV4-3 and TRBJ2-5, with TRBD2 matching 7 bases. The trim removed 2 bases at V and 2 bases at J, leaving 20 bases unmatched. The CDR3 spans 20 residues. CDR1 LGHNA and CDR2 YSLEER come from the germline V gene.

The chain carries TRBV7-6 and TRBJ2-7; 7 nucleotides agree with TRBD1. V lost 2 bases to trimming and J lost 5 bases; unmatched junction nucleotides: 9. This CDR3 comprises 15 residues. From germline, CDR1 is SGHVS and CDR2 FNYEAQ. The CDR3 loop reads CASSLSNRGWHEQYF. The CDR3 bases are TGTGCCAGCAGCTTATCGAACAGGGGTTGGCACGAGCAGTACTTC.

The chain carries TRBV7-2 and TRBJ2-7; maybe TRBD2 (5 bases). CDR3 size: 15 residues. The V gene's germline CDR1 is SGHTA and CDR2 FQGNSA. The V gene lost 2 bases and the J gene lost 0 bases, with 11 bases spanning the gap. CDR3 bases: TGTGCCAGCAGCTTACTGGGCGGGTACTCCTACGAGCAGTACTTC. It encodes CASSLLGGYSYEQYF.

The rearrangement uses TRBV4-3 and TRBJ1-1; TRBD1 aligns across 7 bases. Germline V lookup: CDR1 LGHNA, CDR2 YSLEER. The junction had 11 bases not matched to a gene; V was cut back by 3 bases and J by 1 base. The CDR3 covers 17 residues. The CDR3 bases are TGCGCCAGCAGCCACCGCTCCTCCGGGACAGCGAACACTGAAGCTTTCTTT. It encodes CASSHRSSGTANTEAFF.

DNA of the CDR3: TGTGCCAGCAGCTTAGTAGGGGTTACTGAAGCTTTCTTT. Translated, it gives CASSLVGVTEAFF. V gene TRBV7-9 combines with J gene TRBJ1-1; D possibly corresponds to TRBD1 (5 bases). CDR3 length: 13 amino acids. CDR1 SEHNR and CDR2 FQNEAQ come from the germline V gene (reference sequence). Trimming pared 1 base from V and 5 bases from J, leaving 8 bases between. The full variable domain, completed using reference TRBV7-9 and TRBJ1-1, is DTGVSQNPRHKITKRGQNVTFRCDPISEHNRLYWYRQTLGQGPEFLTYFQNEAQLEKSRLLSDRFSAERPKGSFSTLEIQRTEQGDSAMYLCASSLVGVTEAFFGQGTRLTVV.

This clone was seen only a few times. J is TRBJ2-2 and V is TRBV2; 7 bases align to TRBD2. Unmatched junction bases numbered 7, after V lost 3 bases and J lost 0 bases. This CDR3 comprises 17 residues. Germline CDR1 and CDR2: SNHLY and FYNNEI. In DNA, the CDR3 is TGTGCCAGCAGTGAGTCGAAGGGACTACCGAACACCGGGGAGCTGTTTTTT. Its protein is CASSESKGLPNTGELFF.

The chain uses TRBV30 and TRBJ2-7; weak D call: TRBD1 (5 bases). The germline gives CDR1 GTSNPN, CDR2 SVGIG (reference sequence). With 4 bases removed from V and 1 base from J, the gap between germline ends came to 11 bases. This CDR3 has 13 residues. CDR3 DNA: TGTGCCTGGATTCCGAGACAGTCCTACGAGCAGTACTTC. This gives the protein CAWIPRQSYEQYF.

Points on this clone: Other DNA sequences in this sample translate to the same CDR3. The chain is built from TRBV6-1 and TRBJ2-7; 9 bases agree with TRBD2. The CDR3 length is 15 residues. Trimming at V came to 0 bases and at J to 3 bases, leaving 3 bases not matched to a gene. The germline V gene has CDR1 MNHNS and CDR2 SASEGT. The CDR3 coding sequence is TGTGCCAGCAGTGAAGCCCTGACTAGCGGCTACGAGCAGTACTTC. This encodes CASSEALTSGYEQYF.

The chain recombines TRBV4-2 with TRBJ2-2; D remains ambiguous. The CDR3 sequence is 13 residues long. Looked up from germline, CDR1 is LGHNA and CDR2 is YNFKEQ. V lost 4 bases and J lost 6, with 9 bases in between. CDR3 DNA: TGTGCCAGCAGCCGGTTACGCTCCGGGGAGCTGTTTTTT. Residues: CASSRLRSGELFF.

The table lists this clone with a count of one. The chain is built from TRBV9 and TRBJ2-1, with 8 bases identical to TRBD2. Germline V gives CDR1 SGDLS, CDR2 YYNGEE. Trimming at V came to 4 bases and at J to 6 bases, leaving 9 bases not matched to a gene. The CDR3 length is 15 residues. CDR3 coding DNA: TGTGCCAGCAGCCCGACCGGGACTAGAGGCAATGAGCAGTTCTTC. Protein sequence: CASSPTGTRGNEQFF.

This clone was observed once. The DNA of the CDR3 is TGTGCCAGCAGCTTATTGACTAGCGGAGCCTACGAGCAGTACTTC. Its translation: CASSLLTSGAYEQYF. The rearrangement joins TRBV7-9 to TRBJ2-7; 9 bases map to TRBD2. Per the germline V gene, CDR1 is SEHNR and CDR2 is FQNEAQ (reference sequence). The junction had 4 bases not matched to a gene; V was cut back by 2 bases and J by 2 bases. The CDR3 contains 15 residues.